This T cell receptor (beta chain) was sequenced during a study of identical twins. Study-level results: Models underestimated TCR alpha sharing (out-of-frame) in monozygotic twins. Within cord blood, abundant beta clonotypes carried fewer insertions, but memory repertoires showed no such trend.

From the 5' RACE reads, TCRdb called clonotypes with MiXCR, one entry per CDR3 protein. Of under 300,000 distinct CDR3 sequences in the sample, about 12% were seen once. The CDR3 is 15 residues long. J was trimmed by 4 bases and V by 6 bases; bases with no gene match: 11. CDR1 and CDR2 from the germline V gene are MGHDK and SYGVNS. Remarks on this clonotype: The antigen is unknown. A clone one base away is much larger, so this may be a read error. The CDR3 does not end in the conserved phenylalanine or tryptophan, so this is likely a read error.

The same sample was also used in a study of yellow fever vaccine responses in identical twins.

This receptor was identified in a woman aged 18 to 35 in good health. The specimen sequenced was memory (CD45RO+) T cells sorted from blood. V is TRBV25-1 and J is TRBJ2-5, with 7 bases matching TRBD2. In nucleotides, the CDR3 is TGTGCCAGCAGCGAAAGCGGGATGATCGTAGAGACCCAGTACTCC. This codes for CASSESGMIVETQYS.